These 12 T cell receptor beta chains came from one sample sequenced in a study of T and B cells in COVID-19 patients. Multiplex PCR with BIOMED2 TRB-A/B primer pools amplified TRB rearrangements. TCRdb recomputed calls from the multiplex PCR reads with MiXCR, one row per CDR3 protein. Of thousands of distinct CDR3 sequences in the sample, about 40% are singletons; the top ten hold less than 60%. TRB was amplified from around 250-460 ng of blood genomic DNA. The material sequenced was blood. The receptors come from a human donor with active COVID-19.

The V gene is TRBV18, the J gene TRBJ1-6; perhaps TRBD1 as D (5 bases). Germline CDR1 reads KGHSH; CDR2 reads LQKENI. The CDR3 is made up of 19 amino acids. Deletions cut 3 bases from V and 4 bases from J, with 22 bases between. Written as DNA, the CDR3 is TGTGCCAGCTCACCCGTGGGCGGCATAGGGGTTGGGTATAATTCACCCCTCCACTTT. It encodes CASSPVGGIGVGYNSPLHF. Variable domain in full (rest from reference TRBV18 and TRBJ1-6): NAGVMQNPRHLVRRRGQEARLRCSPMKGHSHVYWYRQLPEEGLKFMVYLQKENIIDESGMPKERFSAEFPKEGPSILRIQQVVRGDSAAYFCASSPVGGIGVGYNSPLHFGNGTRLTVT.

The rearrangement uses TRBV29-1 and TRBJ2-1; 7 nucleotides align to TRBD1. Losses at the gene ends were 7 bases for V and 10 bases for J; bases not matched to a gene: 10. CDR1 and CDR2 (germline): SQVTM, ANQGSEA. This CDR3 is 12 amino acids long. The CDR3 DNA is TGCAGCGGTGGGAAAACAGGGGACGAGCAGTTCTTC. This codes for CSGGKTGDEQFF.

The chain combines TRBV12-3 or TRBV12-4 with TRBJ1-1; D not certain. V was pared by 7 bases and J by 1 base, with 10 bases between. CDR3 size: 13 residues. The CDR3 is CASIPDGNTEAFF. In DNA, the CDR3 is TGTGCCAGCATCCCGGACGGGAACACTGAAGCTTTCTTT.

This clonotype was counted many times. This rearrangement joins TRBV5-6 to TRBJ1-6; 7 bases fit TRBD1. The V gene end was trimmed by 0 bases and the J gene end by 9 bases; junction bases not matched to a gene: 3. The CDR3 sequence is 14 residues long. CDR1 and CDR2 (germline): SGHDT, YYEEEE. As DNA, the CDR3 is TGTGCCAGCAGCTTGGGACAGGGAACTTCACCCCTCCACTTT. Protein sequence: CASSLGQGTSPLHF.

This rearrangement joins TRBV19 to TRBJ1-1, with D perhaps TRBD1 (6 bases). This CDR3 has 14 residues. The V end lost 4 bases, the J end lost 0 bases, and 9 bases lay between the germline ends. Germline CDR1 and CDR2: LNHDA and SQIVND (reference sequence). The CDR3: CASSTPGVNTEAFF. CDR3 sequence (DNA): TGTGCCAGTAGTACGCCAGGGGTGAACACTGAAGCTTTCTTT.

Only a few counts were recorded for this clonotype. This chain uses TRBV30 with TRBJ2-1, with D possibly called TRBD1 or TRBD2 (5 bases each). The V end lost 0 bases, the J end lost 9 bases, and 9 bases lay between the germline ends. Germline V lookup: CDR1 GTSNPN, CDR2 SVGIG (reference sequence). The CDR3 runs 12 residues. CDR3 in amino acids: CAWSVGTVEQFF. Written as DNA, the CDR3 is TGTGCCTGGAGTGTCGGGACGGTTGAGCAGTTCTTC.

The chain uses TRBV11-3 and TRBJ2-1; 7 bases are shared with TRBD2. The germline V gene encodes CDR1 SGHNT and CDR2 YENEEA. This CDR3 contains 19 residues. V dropped 0 bases and J dropped 10; count of bases not matched to a gene: 21. The CDR3 here is CASSLERLGARGSLREQFF. CDR3 coding DNA: TGTGCCAGCAGCTTAGAACGGTTGGGTGCCCGCGGGAGTTTAAGGGAGCAGTTCTTC.

This clonotype was found a few times. The germline gene is not matched at one end of the junction; a read error may be the cause. This rearrangement joins TRBV5-1 to TRBJ2-3; TRBD1 matches at 9 bases. CDR3 size: 15 residues. Looked up from germline, CDR1 is SGHRS and CDR2 is YFSETQ. The CDR3 sequence: CASSVGQGFGDTQYF. For the CDR3, the DNA is TGTGCCAGCAGCGTTGGACAGGGGTTCGGAGATACGCAGTATTTT.

DNA of the CDR3: TGTGCCAGCAGTCAGGGACAGACCTCTTCACCCCTCCACTTT. This gives the protein CASSQGQTSSPLHF. V gene TRBV6-4 combines with J gene TRBJ1-6; 7 nucleotides line up with TRBD1. CDR1 and CDR2 (germline): MRHNA, SNTAGT. J gave up 9 bases and V 5 bases, and 7 bases lay outside the gene matches. The CDR3 covers 14 residues.

This clonotype was counted a few times. V is TRBV20-1 and J is TRBJ1-2; 7 bases agree with TRBD1. Germline values: CDR1 DFQATT, CDR2 SNEGSKA (reference sequence). Trimming removed 1 base from V and 5 bases from J; junction bases left unmatched: 7. This CDR3 is built from 14 residues. The CDR3 sequence: CSARGDREGYGYTF. In nucleotides, the CDR3 is TGCAGTGCTAGAGGAGACAGGGAGGGATATGGCTACACCTTC.

The CDR3 loop reads CASGLQRAYNEQFF. The CDR3 nucleotides are TGTGCCAGCGGGCTACAGCGGGCCTACAATGAGCAGTTCTTC. The chain joins TRBV13 to TRBJ2-1, with D tentatively TRBD2 (6 bases). The V end lost 8 bases, the J end lost 2 bases, and 13 bases lay between the germline ends. Germline CDR1 is PRHDT and CDR2 is FYEKMQ (reference sequence). The CDR3 is 14 amino acids.

J is TRBJ1-1 and V is TRBV5-6, with 11 bases aligning to TRBD1. V lost 4 bases, J lost 3 bases, and 11 bases stayed unmatched. Per the germline V gene, CDR1 is SGHDT and CDR2 is YYEEEE. The CDR3 is 17 residues long. CDR3 residues: CASSTSGQGAMHTEAFF. The CDR3 region has the DNA TGTGCCAGCAGCACAAGTGGACAGGGGGCAATGCACACTGAAGCTTTCTTT.